This T cell receptor beta chain came from a study of T cells in Graves' hyperthyroidism and ophthalmopathy. Patients aged 18 to 65 with hyperthyroidism were newly diagnosed, with duration under 2 months. Study-level findings and limits: In the analysis, a 13 V-J model separated ophthalmopathy from stable hyperthyroidism.

TCR beta CDR3 region amplification was performed from RNA transcripts. When the TCR CDR3 underwent first-round RT-PCR, the HTBI primer set was used. TCRdb called the multiplex PCR reads again in MiXCR, with one record for every CDR3 protein. The data contain roughly 290,000 distinct CDR3 sequences, less than 15% of them seen just once; the ten biggest clones take up more than 7.5%. This clonotype was counted many times. What it binds is unknown. This CDR3 contains 15 residues. Germline-derived CDR1 and CDR2 are SGHAT and FQDESV (reference sequence). Trimming shortened V by 2 bases and J by 10 bases, and 15 bases separated the two germline ends.

The chain employs TRBV11-1 and TRBJ1-6; D not certain. Sequenced input: blood. This clonotype was obtained from a woman in her twenties or thirties with Graves' hyperthyroidism that later progressed to Graves' ophthalmopathy. CDR3: CASSLRDMHDSPLHF. In nucleotides, the CDR3 is TGTGCCAGCAGCTTACGGGATATGCATGACTCACCCCTCCACTTT.